This T cell receptor (beta chain) was captured in a study of cytomegalovirus exposure and HLA in healthy donors. Study results and limitations: A later analysis, which compared TCR beta chains of equal frequency, found the HLA-associated ones more clonally expanded. Segments of the TCR beta V type were, in most cases, productive about 87% or about 30% of the time in an earlier analysis.

The PCR had 60 Vbeta and 13 Jbeta primers. Assay used: immunoSEQ multiplex PCR; TCRdb lists only in-frame clones, some missing. The sample contains 190,000 or so clones, about four fifths of which appear only once. Worth noting for this clone: Its target is unknown. Other nucleotide sequences from this sample produce the same CDR3.

CDR1 is SGHRS and CDR2 is YFSETQ in the germline V gene. CDR3 length: 12 residues. Trimming removed 1 base at V and 4 bases at J, with 6 bases between. Material: PBMCs. The source of this sequence is a man aged 50-60 years in good health and CMV-seronegative. This chain joins TRBV5-1 and TRBJ2-7, with TRBD1 as a possible D gene (5 bases). The CDR3: CASSLQGYEQYF. CDR3 DNA sequence: TGCGCCAGCAGCTTGCAGGGATACGAGCAGTACTTC.